This TCR beta chain was identified during a study of PD-L1 blockade in urothelial cancer. Study-level background: Atezolizumab was started by patients at some point between 2012 and 2014 at 1,200 mg intravenously every 3 weeks.

Clones were read by immunoSEQ multiplex PCR, and TCRdb kept only the in-frame ones, dropping some. The sample lists 38,000 or so clones, roughly 84% occurring once. Noted time point: peripheral blood 6 weeks after treatment start. CDR1 SGHKS and CDR2 YYEKEE come from the germline V gene (reference sequence). The CDR3 covers 12 residues. Trimming pared 4 bases from V and 10 bases from J, leaving 14 bases between. This receptor was taken from a man aged 65-85 years with urothelial cancer. The chain carries TRBV5-5 and TRBJ1-2, with D possibly being TRBD1 (5 bases). The sample in question was PBMCs, obtained around atezolizumab (anti-PD-L1) treatment. The CDR3 region has the DNA TGTGCCAGCAGCGCCAGCGACAGAGACTACACCTTC. It encodes CASSASDRDYTF.